This T cell receptor (beta chain) is from a study of T cells after yellow fever vaccination. The study, taken as a whole, reports: Re-detected after boosting: most primary clones, around 96% of CD4 and roughly 88% of CD8.

TCRdb independently ran MiXCR on the 5' RACE reads; one entry per CDR3 protein. This sample carries 150,000 to 200,000 distinct CDR3 sequences, about 6.2% of them seen once, and the ten largest clones take roughly 3%. In the case of this clonotype: Its specificity is unknown.

The V gene's germline CDR1 is MNHNS and CDR2 SASEGT. The CDR3 is 17 amino acids. The V and J ends lost 8 bases and 10 bases, in that order; junction bases with no gene match: 21. This sequence originates from a man younger than 35 who received the YFV17D yellow fever vaccine. This chain joins TRBV6-1 and TRBJ1-4; 8 nucleotides match TRBD1. Specimen: CD4+ T cells sorted from PBMCs, collected on the day of the first yellow fever vaccination. The CDR3, as DNA: TGTGCCAGCGGCGTGTTTGGACAGGGTTTTTGGGAGGCAAAACTGTTTTTT. Its translation is CASGVFGQGFWEAKLFF.